This entry lists 19 T cell receptor beta chains sequenced from one sample in a study of cytomegalovirus exposure and HLA in healthy donors (dated by TCRdb to between 2016 and 2019). Library generation was performed with the immunoSEQ multiplex PCR assay. For the multiplex PCR, a mixture combining 60 forward primers for TCR Vbeta segments and 13 reverse primers for TCR Jbeta segments was used. Sourced from immuneACCESS, this table was stored by TCRdb with only in-frame sequences that have V and J called. A share of the clones is absent; for the studies checked, an unresolved V gene accounts for under half, and the remainder has no known explanation. For this sample the table gives about 160,000 clones, of which over 80% were detected only once. About 1.2% of the sample comes from the top ten. The sequencing sample was made of PBMCs. Source of these receptors: a boy under 10 years old in good health and CMV-seronegative.

This clone was found a few times. The chain employs TRBV6-5 and TRBJ1-1; D gene uncertain. V was clipped by 5 bases and J by 5 bases, with 18 bases between them. The germline CDR1 and CDR2 sequences are MNHEY and SVGAGI. CDR3 size: 15 residues. The chain's CDR3 is CASSPQKLDGTEAFF. The CDR3 nucleotides are TGTGCCAGCAGTCCACAGAAACTCGATGGGACTGAAGCTTTCTTT.

This clone has just one count. The V and J genes are TRBV5-4 and TRBJ2-7, with D perhaps matching TRBD1 (5 bases). This CDR3 comprises 13 residues. V was shortened by 3 bases and J by 7 bases, with 14 bases between the two germline ends. Germline V gene sequence: CDR1 SGHNT, CDR2 YYREEE (reference sequence). Here the CDR3 DNA reads TGTGCCAGCAGCTCTCCAGGGCTAGGGGAGCAGTACTTC. This encodes CASSSPGLGEQYF.

The J gene is TRBJ2-3, the V gene TRBV11-2, with no clear D. The germline V gene encodes CDR1 SGHAT and CDR2 FQNNGV. Trimming pared 0 bases from V and 1 base from J, leaving 14 bases between. CDR3 length: 17 amino acids. In nucleotides, the CDR3 is TGTGCCAGCAGCTTAGATTTAACTGCGCTAGGCACAGATACGCAGTATTTT. Its translation is CASSLDLTALGTDTQYF.

CDR3 bases: TGTGCCAGCAGCCCCCGGGACAGGGGTAGGGATGAGCAGTTCTTC. Residues: CASSPRDRGRDEQFF. This sequence joins TRBV9 and TRBJ2-1; 10 positions agree with TRBD1. The germline gives CDR1 SGDLS, CDR2 YYNGEE. CDR3 size: 15 residues. V lost 4 bases, J lost 8 bases, and 9 bases stayed unmatched.

The gene calls are TRBV30 and TRBJ2-1; 10 nucleotides match TRBD1. From germline, CDR1 is GTSNPN and CDR2 SVGIG (reference sequence). Trimming took 2 bases from V and 6 from J; bases not matched to a gene: 19. This CDR3 is 19 amino acids long. The CDR3 reads CAWSKLDRGHRTPRNEQFF. CDR3 DNA sequence: TGTGCCTGGAGTAAACTTGACAGGGGGCATCGGACACCGCGCAATGAGCAGTTCTTC. Full variable domain (missing parts from reference TRBV30 and TRBJ2-1): SQTIHQWPATLVQPVGSPLSLECTVEGTSNPNLYWYRQAAGRGLQLLFYSVGIGQISSEVPQNLSASRPQDRQFILSSKKLLLSDSGFYLCAWSKLDRGHRTPRNEQFFGPGTRLTVL.

The rearrangement uses TRBV29-1 and TRBJ1-2; the D gene is possibly TRBD1 (5 bases). This CDR3 has 13 amino acids. Trimming took 1 base from V and 3 from J, leaving 9 bases between them. Germline V gene sequence: CDR1 SQVTM, CDR2 ANQGSEA. The CDR3 DNA is TGCAGCGTTGAAGTCAGGGCGGACTATGGCTACACCTTC. Its protein is CSVEVRADYGYTF.

The chain joins TRBV6-5 to TRBJ2-2, with 10 bases identical to TRBD2. Unmatched junction bases numbered 2, after V lost 0 bases and J lost 4 bases. CDR1 is MNHEY, CDR2 SVGAGI, per germline. The CDR3 covers 16 residues. CDR3 amino acids: CASSYSSGGATGELFF. The CDR3 DNA reads as TGTGCCAGCAGTTACTCCAGCGGGGGGGCCACCGGGGAGCTGTTTTTT.

The V call is TRBV7-8, the J call TRBJ2-7; 8 bases agree with TRBD2. Trimming at V came to 2 bases and at J to 0 bases, leaving 0 bases not matched to a gene. Germline CDR1 SGHVS, CDR2 FQNEAQ. The CDR3 totals 14 residues. This CDR3 reads CASSLREGSYEQYF. The CDR3 DNA sequence: TGTGCCAGCAGCTTACGGGAGGGCTCCTACGAGCAGTACTTC.

This sequence joins TRBV27 and TRBJ2-1; TRBD2 matches at 10 bases. Germline assignment: CDR1 MNHEY and CDR2 SMNVEV (reference sequence). The CDR3 length is 16 residues. Trimming removed 3 bases from V and 2 bases from J; junction bases left unmatched: 4. CDR3 residues: CASSFSGLAAYNEQFF. CDR3 DNA sequence: TGTGCCAGCAGTTTCAGCGGACTAGCGGCCTACAATGAGCAGTTCTTC.

This chain connects TRBV27 to TRBJ2-1; 9 bases line up with TRBD2. Germline V gene data show CDR1 as MNHEY and CDR2 as SMNVEV (reference sequence). V gave up 4 bases and J gave up 6 bases; unmatched junction bases: 7. CDR3 length equals 15 residues. The DNA of the CDR3 is TGTGCCAGCAGTTCCCCGGCTAGCGGGGTCAATGAGCAGTTCTTC. Its translation: CASSSPASGVNEQFF.

V and J are TRBV11-1 and TRBJ1-1, with 7 bases aligning to TRBD1. CDR3 size: 16 residues. The germline gives CDR1 SGHAT, CDR2 FQDESV (reference sequence). V trimming: 5 bases; J trimming: 1 base; junction bases outside the gene matches: 10. The CDR3 reads CASSPDRARENTEAFF. In DNA, the CDR3 is TGTGCCAGCAGCCCCGACAGGGCCAGGGAGAACACTGAAGCTTTCTTT.

The CDR3 sequence: CASSLGGSTDTQYF. The CDR3 region has the DNA TGTGCCAGCAGCTTGGGCGGTAGCACAGATACGCAGTATTTT. V gene TRBV5-4 combines with J gene TRBJ2-3; D gene unclear. Germline V CDR1 and CDR2: SGHNT, YYREEE (reference sequence). The V end lost 0 bases, the J end lost 0 bases, and 5 bases lay between the germline ends. The CDR3 extends over 14 amino acids.

This chain links TRBV5-1 with TRBJ2-3; 9 bases line up with TRBD2. The ends lost 0 bases at V and 7 bases at J; junction bases unmatched: 9. The germline V gene has CDR1 SGHRS and CDR2 YFSETQ. The CDR3 extends over 16 amino acids. In nucleotides, the CDR3 is TGCGCCAGCAGCTTGGCATGGCTAGCGGGGACGAATACGCAGTATTTT. Amino acid sequence: CASSLAWLAGTNTQYF.

This clone has a handful of counts. V and J are TRBV10-3 and TRBJ2-7; 8 bases are shared with TRBD1. This CDR3 is built from 13 residues. V dropped 6 bases and J dropped 3; count of bases not matched to a gene: 4. CDR1 ENHRY and CDR2 SYGVKD come from the germline V gene. CDR3 nucleotide sequence: TGTGCCATCAGACTGGGACAGGACTACGAGCAGTACTTC. Translated, it gives CAIRLGQDYEQYF.

The chain couples TRBV5-1 to TRBJ2-5; 8 nucleotides line up with TRBD2. This CDR3 is 15 amino acids long. The germline V gene has CDR1 SGHRS and CDR2 YFSETQ. Germline trimming cut 2 bases from V and 0 bases from J; bases unmatched to any gene: 3. CDR3 protein: CASSFSGVYQETQYF. CDR3 bases: TGCGCCAGCAGCTTTAGCGGGGTGTACCAAGAGACCCAGTACTTC.

This chain connects TRBV28 to TRBJ2-3; the D gene is possibly TRBD2 (5 bases). Germline V gives CDR1 MDHEN, CDR2 SYDVKM. Trimming took off 5 bases at V and 4 bases at J, with 19 bases between the two ends. This CDR3 comprises 16 residues. The CDR3 here is CASSEDRDGVPDTQYF. The CDR3 DNA is TGTGCCAGCAGTGAAGACCGGGATGGGGTTCCAGATACGCAGTATTTT.

This chain uses TRBV10-2 with TRBJ1-1; D call uncertain. The length of the CDR3 is 14 residues. The germline gives CDR1 WSHSY, CDR2 SAAADI. V was pared by 7 bases and J by 4 bases, with 16 bases between. CDR3 DNA: TGCGCCAGCACTTCCGGGCAAGAGGGCACTGAAGCTTTCTTT. Protein sequence: CASTSGQEGTEAFF.

CDR3 sequence: CASSFNRNTEAFF. The CDR3 DNA follows: TGCGCCAGCAGCTTTAACAGGAACACTGAAGCTTTCTTT. This rearrangement joins TRBV5-1 to TRBJ1-1; D ambiguous. CDR3 length: 13 residues. CDR1 is SGHRS, CDR2 YFSETQ, per germline. Trimming pared 2 bases from V and 1 base from J, leaving 6 bases between.

The chain recombines TRBV18 with TRBJ1-1; 7 bases are a match to TRBD1. Germline CDR1 reads KGHSH; CDR2 reads LQKENI. V lost 5 bases to trimming and J lost 3 bases; unmatched junction nucleotides: 12. The CDR3 contains 16 residues. The CDR3 protein is CASSSERGRLDTEAFF. CDR3 nucleotides: TGTGCCAGCTCATCTGAAAGGGGGCGTTTGGACACTGAAGCTTTCTTT.